The 17 T cell receptor beta chains below were found in one sample sequenced in a study of glioma-infiltrating T cells after dendritic cell vaccination. As to time point: after dendritic cell vaccination, including at tumor progression/relapse. Using immunoSEQ multiplex PCR, the repertoire was profiled, and TCRdb retains in-frame clones only, with some absent. The table has 100,000 or so clones, approximately 80% seen once. Sequencing used blood, obtained after dendritic cell vaccination. All receptors come from a human donor with glioblastoma.

The rearrangement links TRBV5-1 to TRBJ2-5; TRBD2 matches 14 bases. The V gene's germline CDR1 is SGHRS and CDR2 YFSETQ. CDR3 length: 16 residues. With V trimmed by 4 bases and J by 4 bases, 6 bases remained unmatched. CDR3 nucleotide sequence: TGCGCCAGCAGCCCGCGACTAGCGGGAGGGCTAGAGACCCAGTACTTC. This translates into CASSPRLAGGLETQYF.

The chain combines TRBV7-8 with TRBJ2-6, with 7 bases matching TRBD1. From germline, CDR1 is SGHVS and CDR2 FQNEAQ. V trimming: 3 bases; J trimming: 0 bases; junction bases outside the gene matches: 8. This CDR3 region has 18 residues. The CDR3 sequence: CASSFLPGQISGANVLTF. The CDR3 DNA reads as TGTGCCAGCAGCTTTTTACCGGGACAGATCTCTGGGGCCAACGTCCTGACTTTC.

This clone has a handful of counts. DNA for the CDR3: TGCGCCAGCAGCGCTCGGACAGGGGTAAATGAGCAGTTCTTC. Translation gives CASSARTGVNEQFF. The genes are TRBV5-1 and TRBJ2-1, with 9 bases aligning to TRBD1. CDR1 is SGHRS and CDR2 is YFSETQ in the germline V gene. Trimming removed 4 bases from V and 7 bases from J; junction bases left unmatched: 6. The length of the CDR3 is 14 residues.

This clone has only one observation. V and J are TRBV30 and TRBJ1-2, with D possibly TRBD1 on 5 matching bases. The CDR3 sequence is 14 residues long. Germline-derived CDR1 and CDR2 are GTSNPN and SVGIG (reference sequence). V was trimmed by 5 bases and J by 4 bases, leaving 17 bases between them. This CDR3 reads CAWGLAGSSYGYTF. For the CDR3, the DNA is TGTGCCTGGGGTCTGGCAGGGTCCTCCTATGGCTACACCTTC.

The chain employs TRBV30 and TRBJ2-2, with D hard to call. V lost 4 bases, J lost 4 bases, and 7 bases lay in between. The CDR3 extends over 12 amino acids. The germline V gene encodes CDR1 GTSNPN and CDR2 SVGIG (reference sequence). The CDR3 region is CAWMRLTGELFF. In DNA form, the CDR3 reads TGTGCCTGGATGAGGCTCACCGGGGAGCTGTTTTTT.

This clone was seen just once. The rearrangement uses TRBV5-6 and TRBJ1-4, with unresolved D. The germline V gene has CDR1 SGHDT and CDR2 YYEEEE. The CDR3 is 15 residues long. Trimming took 4 bases from V and 4 from J, leaving 14 bases between them. CDR3 protein: CASSLTFNFNEKLFF. CDR3 nucleotides: TGTGCCAGCAGCCTAACCTTCAATTTTAATGAAAAACTGTTTTTT.

The chain uses TRBV28 and TRBJ1-1; tentatively, D is TRBD1 (5 bases). With 6 bases removed from V and 8 bases from J, the gap between germline ends came to 16 bases. The CDR3 is 13 residues long. The V gene's germline CDR1 is MDHEN and CDR2 SYDVKM. CDR3 in DNA: TGTGCCAGCAGACCGGGACGGAGGGCAGAAGCTTTCTTT. It encodes CASRPGRRAEAFF. The whole variable domain, remainder taken from reference TRBV28 and TRBJ1-1, is DVKVTQSSRYLVKRTGEKVFLECVQDMDHENMFWYRQDPGLGLRLIYFSYDVKMKEKGDIPEGYSVSREKKERFSLILESASTNQTSMYLCASRPGRRAEAFFGQGTRLTVV.

This chain connects TRBV7-3 to TRBJ1-1; D perhaps matches TRBD1 (6 bases). The germline V gene has CDR1 SGHTA and CDR2 FQGTGA. V gave up 5 bases and J gave up 0 bases, with 16 bases separating them. This CDR3 is 16 amino acids long. The DNA for the CDR3 is TGTGCCAGCAGCGCCCAGACAGGAGCCATGAACACTGAAGCTTTCTTT. This gives the protein CASSAQTGAMNTEAFF.

CDR3 amino acids: CASSGGGLTDTQYF. The DNA for the CDR3 is TGCGCCAGCAGCGGCGGGGGGCTCACAGATACGCAGTATTTT. The chain combines TRBV5-1 with TRBJ2-3; 8 bases map to TRBD2. The CDR3 is made up of 14 amino acids. V trimming: 4 bases; J trimming: 2 bases; junction bases outside the gene matches: 3. The germline V gene has CDR1 SGHRS and CDR2 YFSETQ.

This clone is a singleton in its sample. This chain links TRBV14 with TRBJ2-7; a weak D match, TRBD2 (6 bases). This CDR3 contains 17 residues. V was clipped by 0 bases and J by 0 bases, with 15 bases between them. Germline CDR1 and CDR2: SGHDN and FVKESK. CDR3 in amino acids: CASSQDRGKGSSYEQYF. CDR3 DNA sequence: TGTGCCAGCAGCCAAGATCGGGGGAAGGGGTCCTCCTACGAGCAGTACTTC.

This clone is a singleton in its sample. The rearrangement links TRBV28 to TRBJ2-3, with TRBD2 as a possible D gene (5 bases). V lost 6 bases to trimming and J lost 3 bases, with 16 bases between them. This CDR3 has 15 residues. The germline V gene encodes CDR1 MDHEN and CDR2 SYDVKM. The CDR3 nucleotides read TGTGCCAGCAGCCCTGCAGGAGGTGTAACAGATACGCAGTATTTT. As protein: CASSPAGGVTDTQYF.

This clone was observed a few times. The chain recombines TRBV4-1 with TRBJ1-1; D is possibly TRBD1 (5 bases). The CDR3 is 14 residues long. Germline CDR1 reads MGHRA; CDR2 reads YSYEKL. Trimming left V 0 bases short and J 4 bases short, with 9 bases between. The CDR3 bases are TGCGCCAGCAGCCAAGAGGGCAGGGTCACTGAAGCTTTCTTT. The encoded protein is CASSQEGRVTEAFF.

This clone was counted only a few times. The chain links TRBV5-6 to TRBJ2-7; 8 positions match TRBD2. Germline values: CDR1 SGHDT, CDR2 YYEEEE. This CDR3 is built from 14 residues. With V trimmed by 6 bases and J by 3 bases, 8 bases remained unmatched. CDR3 coding DNA: TGTGCCAGCACCGTACCGGGACTAGGCTACGAGCAGTACTTC. Encoded protein: CASTVPGLGYEQYF.

The chain combines TRBV7-2 with TRBJ2-3; 10 bases align to TRBD1. V shed 3 bases and J 4 bases; nucleotides not matched to a gene: 1. This CDR3 contains 14 residues. The germline CDR1 and CDR2 sequences are SGHTA and FQGNSA. The CDR3 region is CASSFGTGADTQYF. Written as DNA, the CDR3 is TGTGCCAGCAGCTTTGGGACAGGGGCAGATACGCAGTATTTT.

The chain has TRBV18 and TRBJ1-2, with D perhaps matching TRBD1 (6 bases). V dropped 3 bases and J dropped 10 bases, with 18 bases sitting between them. The CDR3 is 14 amino acids. Germline assignment: CDR1 KGHSH and CDR2 LQKENI. The CDR3 nucleotides read TGTGCCAGCTCACCCGTCCGACAGGAAGGTGTCTACACCTTC. As protein: CASSPVRQEGVYTF.

J is TRBJ2-5 and V is TRBV5-1; 8 bases agree with TRBD2. This CDR3 spans 14 amino acids. Germline lookup yields CDR1 SGHRS and CDR2 YFSETQ. V trimming: 5 bases; J trimming: 5 bases; junction bases outside the gene matches: 8. The CDR3 loop reads CASSSGLAGETQYF. Written as DNA, the CDR3 is TGCGCCAGCAGTTCCGGACTAGCCGGTGAGACCCAGTACTTC. Together with reference TRBV5-1 and TRBJ2-5, the CDR3 gives the full variable domain: KAGVTQTPRYLIKTRGQQVTLSCSPISGHRSVSWYQQTPGQGLQFLFEYFSETQRNKGNFPGRFSGRQFSNSRSEMNVSTLELGDSALYLCASSSGLAGETQYFGPGTRLLVL.

This clone was recorded only once. The chain joins TRBV5-1 to TRBJ2-7; TRBD1 matches 9 bases. The length of the CDR3 is 15 residues. From germline, CDR1 is SGHRS and CDR2 YFSETQ. With V trimmed by 4 bases and J by 5 bases, 10 bases remained unmatched. The DNA of the CDR3 is TGCGCCAGCAGCCCACCGGGACAGGGTTTCGACGAGCAGTACTTC. Amino acid sequence: CASSPPGQGFDEQYF. Complete variable domain (other parts from reference TRBV5-1 and TRBJ2-7): KAGVTQTPRYLIKTRGQQVTLSCSPISGHRSVSWYQQTPGQGLQFLFEYFSETQRNKGNFPGRFSGRQFSNSRSEMNVSTLELGDSALYLCASSPPGQGFDEQYFGPGTRLTVT.